This is a list of T cell receptor beta chains from one sample in a study of CD8 T cells in ankylosing spondylitis. TCRdb re-analysed the 5' RACE reads in MiXCR, keeping a single row per CDR3 protein. This sample carries about 400,000 distinct CDR3 sequences, roughly 22% of them seen once, and the ten largest clones take around 13%. The source material was blood, either unsorted or a sorted T cell fraction (not recorded which). These receptor sequences come from a male donor with ankylosing spondylitis or in good health (not recorded which). Both conserved end residues are part of each CDR3. The D gene is left open where the match is weak. Size is omitted from some rows. Given values are once, few, many or a class for expanded clones.

J gene | clone size | V gene | D gene | CDR3 DNA | CDR3 protein
TRBJ2-3 | . | TRBV7-9 | . | TGTGCCAGCAGCTCTCCATACACAGATACGCAGTATTTT | CASSSPYTDTQYF
TRBJ2-2 | . | TRBV4-1 | . | TGCGCCAGCAGCCAAGATGTGTCCAACACCGGGGAGCTGTTTTTT | CASSQDVSNTGELFF
TRBJ2-5 | . | TRBV27 | TRBD2 | TGTGCCAGCAGTTTCGGGGGGGGCATAGAGACCCAGTACTTC | CASSFGGGIETQYF
TRBJ1-1 | . | TRBV29-1 | . | TGCAGCGTTGAATCGATCATGAACACTGAAGCTTTCTTT | CSVESIMNTEAFF
TRBJ2-7 | once | TRBV27 | . | TGTGCCAGCAGTTTATCAGGGGATGTCTACGAGCAGTACTTC | CASSLSGDVYEQYF
TRBJ2-7 | . | TRBV5-1 | . | TGCGCCAGCAGCTCCATCGGGGTCGAGCAGTACTTC | CASSSIGVEQYF
TRBJ2-3 | few | TRBV11-2 | . | TGTGCCAGCAGCTCCTGGGACCAAACAGATACGCAGTATTTT | CASSSWDQTDTQYF
TRBJ2-5 | few | TRBV6-5 | TRBD2 | TGTGCCAGCAGTTACTTCGGACTAGCGGGGGAGCAAGAGACCCAGTACTTC | CASSYFGLAGEQETQYF
TRBJ2-1 | few | TRBV7-9 | TRBD2 | TGTGCCAGCAGTTTAGCGGGGACCCACAATGAGCAGTTCTTC | CASSLAGTHNEQFF
TRBJ2-5 | . | TRBV7-8 | . | TGTGCCAGCAGCCCCGCCGGCGGGGCGGCTACGGAGACCCAGTACTTC | CASSPAGGAATETQYF
TRBJ2-5 | few | TRBV3-1 | . | TGTGCCAGCAGCCAACTCGGGACTCCGCCCCTATTC | CASSQLGTPPLF
TRBJ1-6 | few | TRBV7-9 | TRBD1 | TGTGCCAGCAGTCCCACAGGGGGATATAGTTCACCCCTCCACTTT | CASSPTGGYSSPLHF
TRBJ2-7 | . | TRBV12-3/TRBV12-4 | TRBD1 | TGTGCCAGCAGAAAGGGGGCGATCGAGCAGTACTTC | CASRKGAIEQYF
TRBJ2-1 | . | TRBV12-3/TRBV12-4 | TRBD2 | TGTGCCAGCAACAGCCCTAGCGGGGGGGCCCATGAGCAGTTCTTC | CASNSPSGGAHEQFF
TRBJ2-2 | few | TRBV25-1 | TRBD1 | TGTGCCAGCAGTGGAGACAGGGTATACACCGGGGAGCTGTTTTTT | CASSGDRVYTGELFF
TRBJ1-1 | few | TRBV4-1 | . | TGCGCCAGCAGCCAAGCCCCAGGGGAGAACACTGAAGCTTTCTTT | CASSQAPGENTEAFF
TRBJ2-2 | few | TRBV28 | . | TGTGCCAGCAGTCCCATCTACACCGGGGAGCTGTTTTTT | CASSPIYTGELFF
TRBJ2-1 | few | TRBV29-1 | TRBD2 | TGCAGCGTTGAAGGGCGGGGGGGCCGGAGCTCCTACAATGAGCAGTTCTTC | CSVEGRGGRSSYNEQFF
TRBJ2-3 | . | TRBV28 | . | TGTGCCAGCAACTCCGTAGGCGGGGGCACAGATACGCAGTATTTT | CASNSVGGGTDTQYF
TRBJ2-2 | . | TRBV28 | . | TGTGCCAGCATATTTAACGTCGGCGGGGAGCTGTTTTTT | CASIFNVGGELFF
TRBJ2-2 | . | TRBV4-2 | . | TGTGCCAGCAGCCAAGACTCAGGGAGTGCGAACACCGGGGAGCTGTTTTTT | CASSQDSGSANTGELFF
TRBJ1-2 | few | TRBV5-6 | . | TGTGCCAGCAGCCGGGACCGTAACTATGGCTACACCTTC | CASSRDRNYGYTF
TRBJ2-6 | . | TRBV6-1 | . | TGTGCCAGCAGTGAAGCCCCAGGGCACGCTGGGGCCAACGTCCTGACTTTC | CASSEAPGHAGANVLTF
TRBJ2-3 | few | TRBV7-3 | TRBD2 | TGTGCCAGCAGCTTTCTAGCGGGGGAGGGTGATACGCAGTATTTT | CASSFLAGEGDTQYF
TRBJ2-5 | . | TRBV12-3/TRBV12-4 | TRBD1 | TGTGCCAGCAGCCAACGACAGGGGGCGACCCAAGAGACCCAGTACTTC | CASSQRQGATQETQYF
TRBJ2-1 | once | TRBV29-1 | . | TGCAGCGTTGAAGAGCAGGGTTACAATGAGCAGTTCTTC | CSVEEQGYNEQFF
TRBJ2-7 | few | TRBV15 | . | TGTGCCACCAGCCCCGGACAGACTTACGAGCAGTACTTC | CATSPGQTYEQYF
TRBJ2-7 | many | TRBV20-1 | TRBD1 | TGCAGTGCTAGAGACTTCCGGGACAGAAAATACGAGCAGTACTTC | CSARDFRDRKYEQYF
TRBJ2-7 | . | TRBV10-2 | . | TGCGCCAGCAGGGACCTACTAGGCGAGCAGTACTTC | CASRDLLGEQYF
TRBJ2-7 | few | TRBV7-2 | . | TGTGCCAGCAGCTTGCTGAATAGCTACGAGCAGTACTTC | CASSLLNSYEQYF
TRBJ2-1 | . | TRBV5-1 | . | TGCGCCAGCAGTTTTAGCCTTGAGCAGTTCTTC | CASSFSLEQFF
TRBJ2-1 | many | TRBV29-1 | . | TGCAGCGGGGTGGGGAATTACAATGAGCAGTTCTTC | CSGVGNYNEQFF
TRBJ1-2 | . | TRBV7-9 | TRBD1 | TGTGCCAGCAGCTCCGGACAGGGGACAGGCGGCTACACCTTC | CASSSGQGTGGYTF
TRBJ2-1 | . | TRBV5-4 | . | TGTGCCAGCAGTTCCGGACAAGGCTATGAGCAGTTCTTC | CASSSGQGYEQFF
TRBJ1-1 | few | TRBV12-3/TRBV12-4 | . | TGTGCCAGCAGTAAAGGTGTCACTGAAGCTTTCTTT | CASSKGVTEAFF
TRBJ1-5 | many | TRBV19 | TRBD1 | TGTGCCAGTACCGCCGGGACAGGGGGCAATCAGCCCCAGCATTTT | CASTAGTGGNQPQHF
TRBJ2-1 | . | TRBV6-1 | TRBD2 | TGTGCCAGCACCCTACTAGCGGGGGGGCGTAATGAGCAGTTCTTC | CASTLLAGGRNEQFF
TRBJ2-5 | . | TRBV6-1 | . | TGTGCCAGCAGTGAATTGGGAGAGACCCAGTACTTC | CASSELGETQYF
TRBJ2-3 | . | TRBV27 | TRBD1 | TGTGCCAGCAGTTGGGGCGGACAGGTCGGGGATACGCAGTATTTT | CASSWGGQVGDTQYF
TRBJ2-7 | many | TRBV7-9 | TRBD1 | TGTGCCAGCAGCTTAAGCCCGGGACAGTACTTCTACGAGCAGTACTTC | CASSLSPGQYFYEQYF
TRBJ2-5 | many | TRBV29-1 | . | TGCAGCGTTGACCCGAGACTAGGGGTCGTTCAAGAGACCCAGTACTTC | CSVDPRLGVVQETQYF
TRBJ2-2 | few | TRBV30 | . | TGTGCCTGGAGTTACGGGGGGCCCGGGGAGCTGTTTTTT | CAWSYGGPGELFF
TRBJ2-7 | few | TRBV27 | . | TGTGCCAGCAGTTTATCGTTCAATACCGTCTCCTACGAGCAGTACTTC | CASSLSFNTVSYEQYF
TRBJ2-2 | . | TRBV3-1 | . | TGTGCCAGTCAGGGCAGGGGCAGGACCGGGGAGCTGTTTTTT | CASQGRGRTGELFF
TRBJ2-7 | few | TRBV12-3/TRBV12-4 | . | TGTGCCAGCACTGCTTGGACGGATGAAACCTACGAGCAGTACTTC | CASTAWTDETYEQYF
TRBJ1-2 | . | TRBV20-1 | . | TGCAGTGCTCCAGCGGTGGCAGGGGAGAACTATGGCTACACCTTC | CSAPAVAGENYGYTF
TRBJ2-1 | few | TRBV7-9 | . | TGTGCCAGCAGCGTTGGGGGATCCGGAGGGTTGGTTGAGCAGTTCTTC | CASSVGGSGGLVEQFF
TRBJ2-2 | few | TRBV9 | . | TGTGCCAGCAGCGTAGTGGGGCTAGCGAACACCGGGGAGCTGTTTTTT | CASSVVGLANTGELFF
TRBJ2-1 | few | TRBV2 | . | TGTGCCAGCAGTGGGGGTCCCAGGAAGTTCTTC | CASSGGPRKFF
TRBJ2-5 | many | TRBV12-3/TRBV12-4 | TRBD2 | TGTGCCAGCAGTTTAAAGGGACTACTCCAAGAGACCCAGTACTTC | CASSLKGLLQETQYF
TRBJ1-1 | . | TRBV12-3/TRBV12-4 | . | TGTGCCAGCATCTCCGTCTACAGGGAAACTGAAGCTTTCTTT | CASISVYRETEAFF
TRBJ1-1 | few | TRBV3-1 | . | TGTGCCAGCGGGAGGGGGGCTGAAGCTTTCTTT | CASGRGAEAFF
TRBJ2-1 | many | TRBV11-2 | . | TGTGCCAGCGGGTTGTTAGGTGAGCAGTTCTTC | CASGLLGEQFF
TRBJ2-1 | few | TRBV30 | . | TGTGCCTGCTCGAGGGGGATCGGGAATGAGCAGTTCTTC | CACSRGIGNEQFF
TRBJ2-7 | . | TRBV29-1 | . | TGCAGCGTCGAGGGGACTGCTGCTGGGGGCGAGCAGTACTTC | CSVEGTAAGGEQYF
TRBJ2-7 | . | TRBV10-1 | . | TGCGCCAGCAGTGAGTTACAGAGTCCCTACGAGCAGTACTTC | CASSELQSPYEQYF
TRBJ2-2 | . | TRBV9 | TRBD1 | TGTGCCAGCAGCTCAAACGGGGACAGGGGGCGGACCGGGGAGCTGTTTTTT | CASSSNGDRGRTGELFF
TRBJ2-7 | few | TRBV12-3/TRBV12-4 | . | TGTGCCAGCAGCTGGAGGGACAGCCCGACCTACGAGCAGTACTTC | CASSWRDSPTYEQYF